The clone carrying this T cell receptor beta chain occurred a few times. What it binds is not known. Focal radiation was given together with CTLA-4 blockade (ipilimumab) to patients with chemo-refractory metastatic non-small-cell lung cancer. This entry belongs to a study of radiotherapy plus CTLA-4 blockade in lung cancer. Overall study: Objective responses were observed in around 17% of patients, and disease control was achieved by just over 30%. The study's findings and limits: Expansion in blood of tumor-derived TCR clones was seen after radiotherapy plus ipilimumab. Increased serum interferon-beta after radiation also reportedly predicted response strongly.

The protocol was immunoSEQ multiplex PCR, while the TCRdb copy is restricted to in-frame clones and leaves out a portion. Of about 68,000 clones listed, around three quarters are singletons. The CDR3 is 14 amino acids. V was clipped by 0 bases and J by 1 base, with 5 bases between them. CDR1 and CDR2 from the germline V gene are SGHDN and FVKESK. The gene calls are TRBV14 and TRBJ2-3; D gene ambiguous. The sequence came from a human donor with non-small cell lung cancer who had a complete response to radiotherapy plus ipilimumab. Here the sequenced sample was peripheral blood, taken from a patient treated with radiotherapy plus ipilimumab. CDR3: CASSQDPGTDTQYF. CDR3 in DNA: TGTGCCAGCAGCCAAGATCCGGGCACAGATACGCAGTATTTT. The full variable domain, in which reference TRBV14 and TRBJ2-3 provide the parts outside the CDR3, is EAGVTQFPSHSVIEKGQTVTLRCDPISGHDNLYWYRRVMGKEIKFLLHFVKESKQDESGMPNNRFLAERTGGTYSTLKVQPAELEDSGVYFCASSQDPGTDTQYFGPGTRLTVL.